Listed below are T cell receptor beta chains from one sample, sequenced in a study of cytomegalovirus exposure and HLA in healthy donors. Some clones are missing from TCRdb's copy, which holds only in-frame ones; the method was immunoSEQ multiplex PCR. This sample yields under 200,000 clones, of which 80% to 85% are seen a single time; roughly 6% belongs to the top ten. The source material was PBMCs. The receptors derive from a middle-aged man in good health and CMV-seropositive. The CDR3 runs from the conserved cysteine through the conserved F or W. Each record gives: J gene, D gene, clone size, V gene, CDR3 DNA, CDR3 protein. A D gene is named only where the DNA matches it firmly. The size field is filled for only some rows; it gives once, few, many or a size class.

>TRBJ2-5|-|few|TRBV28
TGTGCCAGCAGTTACCAGACAGAAGAGACCCAGTACTTC
CASSYQTEETQYF
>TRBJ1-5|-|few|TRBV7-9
TGTGCCAGCAGCTACGGAGATCCGAGGCAGCCCCAGCATTTT
CASSYGDPRQPQHF
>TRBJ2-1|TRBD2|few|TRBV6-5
TGTGCCAGCAGCCCGACTAGCGGGGGGCACAATGAGCAGTTCTTC
CASSPTSGGHNEQFF
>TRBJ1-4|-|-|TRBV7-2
TGTGCCAGCAGCTTAAATCAACGGGAAAAACTGTTTTTT
CASSLNQREKLFF
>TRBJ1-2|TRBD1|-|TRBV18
TGTGCCAGCTCACCACCCGGGACAGGGAAAACTGGCTACACCTTC
CASSPPGTGKTGYTF
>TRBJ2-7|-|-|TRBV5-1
TGCGCCAGCAGCTGGGGCACCCCCTACGAGCAGTACTTC
CASSWGTPYEQYF
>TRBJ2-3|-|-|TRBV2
TGTGCCAGCAGTGAAGCTTGGTTAGGGGCAGATACGCAGTATTTT
CASSEAWLGADTQYF
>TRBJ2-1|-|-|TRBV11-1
TGTGCCAGCAGCTTTGGCGGTGCGGCCTACAATGAGCAGTTCTTC
CASSFGGAAYNEQFF
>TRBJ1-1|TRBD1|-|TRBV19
TGTGCCAGTAAGGACAGGGTAGACACTGAAGCTTTCTTT
CASKDRVDTEAFF
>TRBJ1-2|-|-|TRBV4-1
TGCGCCAGCAGCCAAGAACGTGACAGGCGATTTGGCTACACCTTC
CASSQERDRRFGYTF
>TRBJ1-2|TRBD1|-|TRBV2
TGTGCCAGCAGACAGGGACAGGGGGCCCATGGCTACACCTTC
CASRQGQGAHGYTF
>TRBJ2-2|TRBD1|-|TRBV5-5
TGTGCCAGCAGCTCGACAGGGGGACCCACCGGGGAGCTGTTTTTT
CASSSTGGPTGELFF
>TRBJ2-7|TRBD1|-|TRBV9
TGTGCCAGCAGCGGACAGGGCCTCGAGCAGTACTTC
CASSGQGLEQYF
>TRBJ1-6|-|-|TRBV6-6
TGTGCCAGCAGCTCTTCCGCTGGCAATTCACCCCTCCACTTT
CASSSSAGNSPLHF
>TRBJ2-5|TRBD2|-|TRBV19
TGTGCCAGTAGTCCCCGGGGGGTCCAAGAGACCCAGTACTTC
CASSPRGVQETQYF
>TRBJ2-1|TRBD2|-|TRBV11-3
TGTGCCAGCAGCTTAGGGGGGGGAGTGTCCTACAATGAGCAGTTCTTC
CASSLGGGVSYNEQFF
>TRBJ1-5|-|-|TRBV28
TGTGCCAGCAGTTTAGCCGGGTATAGCAATCAGCCCCAGCATTTT
CASSLAGYSNQPQHF
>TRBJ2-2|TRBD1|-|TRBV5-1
TGCGCCAGCAGCCTAGGGACAGGTAACACCGGGGAGCTGTTTTTT
CASSLGTGNTGELFF
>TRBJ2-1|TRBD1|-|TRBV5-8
TGTGCCACCGCCGGACAGGGGAGGGGGCAGTTCTTC
CATAGQGRGQFF
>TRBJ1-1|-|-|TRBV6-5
TGTGCCAGCAGTTACCGCCCAGAGACAGAGAACACTGAAGCTTTCTTT
CASSYRPETENTEAFF
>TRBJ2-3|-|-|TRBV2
TGTGCCAGCAGGGAACTCCCCCGCACAGATACGCAGTATTTT
CASRELPRTDTQYF
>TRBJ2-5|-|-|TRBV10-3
TGTGCCATCGGCAATGAGGGTTTTGAGACCCAGTACTTC
CAIGNEGFETQYF
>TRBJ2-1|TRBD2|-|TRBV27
TGTGCCAGCAGTACCCTAGGGACTAGCGGGGGGGCGAATGAGCAGTTCTTC
CASSTLGTSGGANEQFF
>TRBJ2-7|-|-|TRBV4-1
TGCGCCAGCAGCCGGGGGCGGGAGCAGTACTTC
CASSRGREQYF
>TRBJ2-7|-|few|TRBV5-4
TGTGCCAGCAGCTTGGGAGAGCTCTACGAGCAGTACTTC
CASSLGELYEQYF
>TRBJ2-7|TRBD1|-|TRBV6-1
TGTGCCAGCAGTGCCACCGGGACAGGGGGGCTCTACGAGCAGTACTTC
CASSATGTGGLYEQYF
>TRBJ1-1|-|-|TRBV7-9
TGTGCCAGCAGCCGGGAGATCAACACTGAAGCTTTCTTT
CASSREINTEAFF
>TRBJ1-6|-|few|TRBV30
TGTGCCTGGAGTGTAAACCCAGGGGATTCACCCCTCCACTTT
CAWSVNPGDSPLHF
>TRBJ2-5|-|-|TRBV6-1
TGTGCCAGCAGTGGGGGGCGCCAAGGGACCCAGTACTTC
CASSGGRQGTQYF
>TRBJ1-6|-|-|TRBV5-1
TGCGCCAGCAGCTTGGATGGGCCCTATAATTCACCCCTCCACTTT
CASSLDGPYNSPLHF
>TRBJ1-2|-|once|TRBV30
TGTGCCTGGACCTACGGGTCTTACTATGGCTACACCTTC
CAWTYGSYYGYTF
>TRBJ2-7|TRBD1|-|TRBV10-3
TGTGCCATCAGTGACAGGGGGCCCTCCTACGAGCAGTACTTC
CAISDRGPSYEQYF
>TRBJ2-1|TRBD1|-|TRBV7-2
TGTGCCAGCAACCGGGACAGGGCCTACAATGAGCAGTTCTTC
CASNRDRAYNEQFF
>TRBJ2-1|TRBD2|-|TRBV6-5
TGTGCCAGCACGCGGACTAGCGGATACAATGAGCAGTTCTTC
CASTRTSGYNEQFF
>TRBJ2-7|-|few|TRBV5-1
TGCGCCAGCAGCTTGGGTGGGGGCCGGGGTGACGAGCAGTACTTC
CASSLGGGRGDEQYF
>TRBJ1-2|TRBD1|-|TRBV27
TGTGCCAGCAGTTCCCAGGACAGGGCGCTCTCTACCTTC
CASSSQDRALSTF
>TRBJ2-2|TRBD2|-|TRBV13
TGTGCCAGCAGGACTAGCGGGGGGGCCGAAGTGAACACCGGGGAGCTGTTTTTT
CASRTSGGAEVNTGELFF
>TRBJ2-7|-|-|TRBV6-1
TGTGCCAGCAGTGAACTCTACGAGCAGTACTTC
CASSELYEQYF
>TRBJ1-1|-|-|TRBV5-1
TGCGCCAGCAGCTCGGCAGGGACACCGAACACTGAAGCTTTCTTT
CASSSAGTPNTEAFF
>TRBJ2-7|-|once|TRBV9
TGTGCCAGCAGCGGAGGGTCCTCCTACGAGCAGTACTTC
CASSGGSSYEQYF
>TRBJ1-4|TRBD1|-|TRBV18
TGTGCCAGCTCACCCAAGGGACAGGGGAGTTGGAAACTGTTTTTT
CASSPKGQGSWKLFF
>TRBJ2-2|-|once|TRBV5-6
TGTGCCAGCAGCTTGTCGGGGGTCTCCGGGGAGCTGTTTTTT
CASSLSGVSGELFF
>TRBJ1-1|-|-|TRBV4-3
TGCGCCAGCAGCCAAGGGACGCTGGGGGGCACTGAAGCTTTCTTT
CASSQGTLGGTEAFF
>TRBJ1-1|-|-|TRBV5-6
TGTGCCAGCAGCTTGGACAGACGAATTAACACTGAAGCTTTCTTT
CASSLDRRINTEAFF
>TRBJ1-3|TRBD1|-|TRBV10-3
TGTGCCATCAGTGGGGTCAGGGGGCCAGGAAACACCATATATTTT
CAISGVRGPGNTIYF
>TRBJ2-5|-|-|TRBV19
TGTGCCAGTAGTAGCAGTCAAGAGACCCAGTACTTC
CASSSSQETQYF
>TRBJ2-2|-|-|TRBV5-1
TGCGCCAGCAGCCTGGTGAGGACCGGGGAGCTGTTTTTT
CASSLVRTGELFF